This record covers a single T cell receptor (beta chain). Its antigen is still unknown. These data belong to a study of blood T cells in healthy people across ages. A second PCR of 7 to 11 cycles used a sample-barcoded 5' primer and a J-beta primer mix. TCRdb ran MiXCR on the 5' RACE reads and lists one entry per CDR3 protein. This table holds about 1.5 million distinct CDR3 sequences, under 55% found once. CDR1 is LGHDT, CDR2 YNNKEL, per germline (reference sequence). The CDR3 extends over 17 amino acids. The junction had 5 bases not matched to a gene; V was cut back by 1 base and J by 1 base. General study findings and limits: Bulk PBMC profiling left naive and antigen-experienced comparisons inconclusive. There were more naive CD4+ cells and higher diversity in long-lived donors than in aged donors.

Sample donors were healthy Caucasian individuals that came from Russia, aged 6 to 90. Material for sequencing was blood. The clonotype originates from a woman aged 18 to 35 in good health. The chain uses TRBV3-1 and TRBJ2-1; 9 bases align to TRBD2. In DNA form, the CDR3 reads TGTGCCAGCAGCCAAGTGTTTAGCGGGGGATCCTACAATGAGCAGTTCTTC. It yields the protein CASSQVFSGGSYNEQFF.